Following are 24 T cell receptor beta chains from one sample sequenced in a study of blood T cell repertoires in COVID-19 (dated by TCRdb to 2019 to 2021). Receptor amplification or capture employed the immunoSEQ multiplex PCR assay. TCRdb mirrors the immuneACCESS table, restricted to in-frame sequences. Some clones are absent from its copies; in checked studies, under half trace to an unresolved V gene, and the reason for the others is unknown. In all, the sample holds 80,000 to 100,000 clones, and roughly 82% of those were seen once. Roughly 11% of the sample lies in the top ten. The sample consisted of peripheral blood. The receptors were gathered from an older man with active or convalescent COVID-19.

The rearrangement links TRBV5-1 to TRBJ1-2; D uncertain. Trimming took 0 bases from V and 8 from J, leaving 14 bases between them. The CDR3 has 14 residues. The V gene's germline CDR1 is SGHRS and CDR2 YFSETQ. CDR3 sequence reads: CASSLEQPQRGYTF. In DNA form, the CDR3 reads TGCGCCAGCAGCTTGGAGCAGCCCCAGAGGGGCTACACCTTC.

The chain carries TRBV6-1 and TRBJ2-5, with 8 bases lining up with TRBD1. V trimming: 3 bases; J trimming: 5 bases; junction bases outside the gene matches: 5. Germline CDR1 and CDR2: MNHNS and SASEGT. The CDR3 spans 14 residues. CDR3 sequence (DNA): TGTGCCAGCAGTGACAGGGGGCGCGGGGAGACCCAGTACTTC. It specifies CASSDRGRGETQYF.

The CDR3 DNA sequence: TGTGCCAGCTGCCTGGGCAGATCCTATGGCTACACCTTC. Protein: CASCLGRSYGYTF. This sequence joins TRBV6-5 and TRBJ1-2; D is undetermined. Germline CDR1 MNHEY, CDR2 SVGAGI. V was shortened by 8 bases and J by 4 bases, with 14 bases between the two germline ends. The CDR3 consists of 13 residues.

The CDR3 DNA reads as TGTGCCAGCAGCCCCGGGACAGATCGTGGCTACACCTTC. Translation gives CASSPGTDRGYTF. The chain employs TRBV11-1 and TRBJ1-2; TRBD1 matches 7 bases. The ends lost 5 bases at V and 7 bases at J; junction bases unmatched: 7. CDR3 size: 13 residues. Germline V CDR1 and CDR2: SGHAT, FQDESV (reference sequence).

J is TRBJ2-7 and V is TRBV5-1; 9 nucleotides match TRBD1. Germline CDR1 and CDR2: SGHRS and YFSETQ. The CDR3 runs to 12 residues. The V gene end was trimmed by 6 bases and the J gene end by 6 bases; junction bases not matched to a gene: 4. The CDR3 sequence: CASTTDRGEQYF. CDR3 in DNA: TGCGCCAGCACCACGGACAGGGGCGAGCAGTACTTC.

In this sample, this clone turned up a few times. The rearrangement links TRBV21-1 to TRBJ2-7; TRBD2, the table's D call, was not compared with the DNA. TRBV21-1 is shown as a pseudogene. There are 11 residues in the CDR3. CDR3 DNA sequence: TGTGCCAGCAGCAACGCGCGCGAGCAGTACTTC. Its translation is CASSNAREQYF.

The chain employs TRBV12-5 and TRBJ1-2, with 10 bases that match TRBD1. CDR1 is LGHNT and CDR2 is FRNRAP in the germline V gene. Trimming took 11 bases from V and 3 from J; bases not matched to a gene: 9. This CDR3 contains 14 residues. The CDR3 spells CAGTRDRGDYGYTF. The CDR3 DNA reads as TGTGCTGGTACCCGGGACAGGGGTGACTATGGCTACACCTTC.

This clone was detected only once. This sequence joins TRBV6-5 and TRBJ1-5; no clear D. The CDR3 extends over 15 amino acids. Germline CDR1 MNHEY, CDR2 SVGAGI. The V gene lost 7 bases and the J gene lost 5 bases, with 18 bases spanning the gap. The CDR3: CASKLGTGGDQPQHF. CDR3 bases: TGTGCCAGCAAGCTAGGCACCGGTGGAGATCAGCCCCAGCATTTT.

V and J are TRBV7-8 and TRBJ2-5, with TRBD2 matching 9 bases. V gave up 5 bases and J gave up 4 bases; unmatched junction bases: 11. This CDR3 spans 16 amino acids. Germline V gene data show CDR1 as SGHVS and CDR2 as FQNEAQ. Written as DNA, the CDR3 is TGTGCCAGCAGCATATCCGGCGGGGGGGCCTCAGAGACCCAGTACTTC. Its protein product is CASSISGGGASETQYF.

The chain carries TRBV27 and TRBJ1-6; D is unresolved. Germline-derived CDR1 and CDR2 are MNHEY and SMNVEV (reference sequence). Trimming removed 8 bases at V and 6 bases at J, with 14 bases between. This CDR3 has 14 amino acids. Written as DNA, the CDR3 is TGTGCCAGCGGCCAAATATTCCCTAATTCACCCCTCCACTTT. Translated: CASGQIFPNSPLHF.

This sequence joins TRBV7-9 and TRBJ1-2; D might be TRBD1 (5 bases). The germline CDR1 and CDR2 sequences are SEHNR and FQNEAQ (reference sequence). V shed 1 base and J shed 2 bases, with 8 bases lying between them. This CDR3 has 14 amino acids. The CDR3 loop is CASSLDTGNYGYTF. CDR3 nucleotides: TGTGCCAGCAGCTTAGATACAGGAAACTATGGCTACACCTTC.

The V call is TRBV5-4, the J call TRBJ1-4; no clear D. Germline assignment: CDR1 SGHNT and CDR2 YYREEE (reference sequence). This CDR3 has 15 amino acids. The germline V and J ends were trimmed by 0 bases and 6 bases, with 12 bases remaining between them. CDR3 nucleotides: TGTGCCAGCAGCTTGGCGAGTGGGCGCGATGAAAAACTGTTTTTT. It is translated as CASSLASGRDEKLFF.

V is TRBV4-1 and J is TRBJ2-2; D remains unclear. The CDR3 is 15 residues long. Germline V gene lookup returns CDR1 MGHRA and CDR2 YSYEKL. Trimming cost V 0 bases and J 4 bases, with 9 bases left between them. CDR3 DNA: TGCGCCAGCAGCCAAGATGTGGCCTTCACCGGGGAGCTGTTTTTT. Translated: CASSQDVAFTGELFF.

A word on this clone: The sample has other DNA sequences that encode this CDR3 too. This CDR3 reads CASSLDRDQPQHF. The CDR3 coding sequence is TGTGCCAGCAGCTTAGACAGGGATCAGCCCCAGCATTTT. V and J are TRBV7-2 and TRBJ1-5, with D possibly TRBD1 on 6 matching bases. The CDR3 has 13 residues. The V end was cut by 1 base, the J end by 5 bases, with 6 bases between. The germline V gene encodes CDR1 SGHTA and CDR2 FQGNSA.

The J gene is TRBJ2-1, the V gene TRBV5-1; 8 bases are a match to TRBD1. The CDR3 is 15 amino acids. V was clipped by 1 base and J by 8 bases; unmatched bases: 8. Germline V lookup: CDR1 SGHRS, CDR2 YFSETQ. CDR3 residues: CASSLFGDRTDEQFF. CDR3 nucleotides: TGCGCCAGCAGCTTGTTTGGGGACAGGACCGATGAGCAGTTCTTC.

The table lists this clone with a few counts. The chain joins TRBV24-1 to TRBJ2-3; a possible D gene is TRBD2 (5 bases). Trimming took off 5 bases at V and 5 bases at J, with 13 bases between the two ends. Germline values: CDR1 KGHDR, CDR2 SFDVKD. The CDR3 totals 14 residues. The CDR3 DNA follows: TGTGCCACCAGTGCTGGCTGGGAGCGAGATACGCAGTATTTT. It encodes CATSAGWERDTQYF.

This chain joins TRBV18 and TRBJ1-4, with TRBD1 as a possible D gene (5 bases). The germline V gene encodes CDR1 KGHSH and CDR2 LQKENI. Deletions cut 2 bases from V and 8 bases from J, with 12 bases between. The CDR3 is made up of 14 amino acids. CDR3 bases: TGTGCCAGCTCACCAGGAGTAGGGGCCGAAAAACTGTTTTTT. It encodes CASSPGVGAEKLFF.

The chain carries TRBV10-3 and TRBJ1-1, with D hard to call. This CDR3 is 13 amino acids long. Deletions cut 11 bases from V and 0 bases from J, with 13 bases between. The germline gives CDR1 ENHRY, CDR2 SYGVKD. DNA for the CDR3: TGTGCCCTCTCCAAAGAGGTGAACACTGAAGCTTTCTTT. It encodes CALSKEVNTEAFF.

The rearrangement uses TRBV2 and TRBJ2-5; TRBD1 matches at 7 bases. Germline values: CDR1 SNHLY, CDR2 FYNNEI. Losses at the gene ends were 8 bases for V and 2 bases for J; bases not matched to a gene: 8. The CDR3 extends over 14 amino acids. The CDR3 region has the DNA TGTGCCAGCGGGATGGACAGGTGGCAAGAGACCCAGTACTTC. It yields the protein CASGMDRWQETQYF.

The chain employs TRBV7-9 and TRBJ1-1, with a possible D match to TRBD1 (6 bases). Germline CDR1 SEHNR, CDR2 FQNEAQ (reference sequence). This CDR3 has 13 amino acids. The V end lost 1 base, the J end lost 3 bases, and 6 bases lay between the germline ends. The CDR3 spells CASSLGTDTEAFF. The CDR3 bases are TGTGCCAGCAGCTTAGGGACAGACACTGAAGCTTTCTTT.

This clone has only a few counts. For the CDR3, the DNA is TGTGCCAGCAGTTTACGGGAGGGCGCTGAAGCTTTCTTT. Encoded protein: CASSLREGAEAFF. The chain links TRBV27 to TRBJ1-1; D gene unclear. Trimming took off 2 bases at V and 6 bases at J, with 10 bases between the two ends. Germline V gives CDR1 MNHEY, CDR2 SMNVEV (reference sequence). The length of the CDR3 is 13 residues.

The table lists this clone with a few counts. This chain joins TRBV7-9 and TRBJ2-5; 9 bases map to TRBD1. V gave up 5 bases and J gave up 4 bases; unmatched junction bases: 8. The CDR3 contains 15 residues. Germline V gene data show CDR1 as SEHNR and CDR2 as FQNEAQ (reference sequence). The DNA of the CDR3 is TGTGCCAGCAGCATTAGCCGGGACAGGGTAGAGACCCAGTACTTC. Translating it yields CASSISRDRVETQYF. The whole variable domain, filled in from reference TRBV7-9 and TRBJ2-5, reads DTGVSQNPRHKITKRGQNVTFRCDPISEHNRLYWYRQTLGQGPEFLTYFQNEAQLEKSRLLSDRFSAERPKGSFSTLEIQRTEQGDSAMYLCASSISRDRVETQYFGPGTRLLVL.

The rearrangement joins TRBV2 to TRBJ1-3; maybe TRBD1 (5 bases). V was pared by 8 bases and J by 2 bases, with 22 bases between. CDR1 and CDR2 (germline): SNHLY, FYNNEI. The CDR3 has 17 amino acids. CDR3 protein: CASSLRTGTDAGNTIYF. CDR3 in DNA: TGTGCCAGCTCATTGCGGACCGGGACTGACGCTGGAAACACCATATATTTT.

In this sample, this clone turned up once. CDR3 nucleotides: TGTGCCAGCAGGAAGACAGGTGACAATGGCTACACCTTC. Translation gives CASRKTGDNGYTF. The rearrangement links TRBV12-3 or TRBV12-4 to TRBJ1-2, with D maybe TRBD1 (6 bases). The CDR3 has 13 amino acids. Trimming cost V 6 bases and J 6 bases, with 14 bases left between them.